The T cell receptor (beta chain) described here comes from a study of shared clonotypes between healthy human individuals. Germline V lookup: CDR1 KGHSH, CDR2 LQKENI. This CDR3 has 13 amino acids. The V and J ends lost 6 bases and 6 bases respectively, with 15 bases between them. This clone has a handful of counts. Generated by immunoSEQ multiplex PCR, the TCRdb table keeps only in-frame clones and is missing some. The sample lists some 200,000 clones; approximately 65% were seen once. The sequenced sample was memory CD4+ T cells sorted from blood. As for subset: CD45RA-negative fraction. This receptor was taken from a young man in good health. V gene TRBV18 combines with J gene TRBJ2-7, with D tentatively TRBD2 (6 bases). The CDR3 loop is CASSGTSSGEQYF. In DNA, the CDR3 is TGTGCCAGCTCGGGGACTTCCTCCGGCGAGCAGTACTTC.